One and the same sample provided the 20 T cell receptor beta chains below, sequenced in a study of cytomegalovirus exposure and HLA in healthy donors. 60 Vbeta and 13 Jbeta primers were used in PCR. The method was immunoSEQ multiplex PCR; TCRdb's version includes in-frame clones alone and lacks a portion of them. The table lists roughly 100,000 clones, roughly three quarters of them singletons. Sequencing was performed on PBMCs. The source of these receptors is a male donor in good health and CMV-seronegative.

The chain employs TRBV19 and TRBJ2-1; TRBD2 matches 7 bases. Germline V CDR1 and CDR2: LNHDA, SQIVND (reference sequence). The CDR3 is 15 residues long. V lost 8 bases to trimming and J lost 2 bases; unmatched junction nucleotides: 9. The CDR3 reads CASCHRGRAYNEQFF. The CDR3 nucleotides are TGTGCCAGTTGTCATCGGGGGAGGGCCTACAATGAGCAGTTCTTC.

The chain joins TRBV7-3 to TRBJ2-5; no clear D. The tail of the sequence fits TRBJ2-7 better, so the J call may be wrong. The CDR3 length is 13 residues. CDR1 is SGHTA and CDR2 is FQGTGA in the germline V gene. CDR3 coding DNA: TGTGCCAGCAGCGCGGAGCCCTTCTACGAGCAGTACTTC. It codes for CASSAEPFYEQYF.

In its sample, this clone was seen once. The chain employs TRBV18 and TRBJ1-6; 7 bases match TRBD1. The CDR3 has 13 residues. V lost 5 bases to trimming and J lost 8 bases; unmatched junction nucleotides: 3. The V gene's germline CDR1 is KGHSH and CDR2 LQKENI. The CDR3 loop reads CASSNRGDSPLHF. The CDR3 coding sequence is TGTGCCAGCTCAAACAGGGGTGATTCACCCCTCCACTTT.

This chain links TRBV28 with TRBJ2-1, with D possibly matching TRBD1 (6 bases). There are 12 residues in the CDR3. The V end was cut by 8 bases, the J end by 7 bases, with 12 bases between. CDR1 is MDHEN and CDR2 is SYDVKM in the germline V gene. CDR3 in DNA: TGTGCCAGCGAGGGGGTAGGAAATGAGCAGTTCTTC. Translating gives CASEGVGNEQFF.

This clone was detected only a few times. The chain links TRBV7-2 to TRBJ1-3; D is unclear. The V end was cut by 6 bases, the J end by 11 bases, with 23 bases between. The V gene's germline CDR1 is SGHTA and CDR2 FQGNSA. This CDR3 spans 15 amino acids. CDR3 amino acids: CASSPAPSSGSAIYF. CDR3 DNA: TGTGCCAGCAGTCCGGCCCCTAGCTCTGGAAGCGCCATATATTTT.

This clone appeared a few times. J is TRBJ2-7 and V is TRBV7-3, with 8 positions matching TRBD2. The trim removed 5 bases at V and 6 bases at J, leaving 9 bases unmatched. The CDR3 contains 14 residues. The germline CDR1 and CDR2 sequences are SGHTA and FQGTGA. CDR3 region: CASSLRAGAREQYF. The CDR3 DNA follows: TGTGCCAGCAGCCTTCGAGCGGGAGCGCGCGAGCAGTACTTC.

The chain has TRBV5-6 and TRBJ2-1; 10 nucleotides align to TRBD2. The V gene's germline CDR1 is SGHDT and CDR2 YYEEEE. Trimming removed 0 bases from V and 4 bases from J; junction bases left unmatched: 1. The CDR3 is made up of 15 amino acids. The CDR3 DNA is TGTGCCAGCAGCTTGGGGACTAGCGGATACAATGAGCAGTTCTTC. Translated: CASSLGTSGYNEQFF.

The chain carries TRBV7-3 and TRBJ2-1; possibly TRBD1 for D (5 bases). The ends were cut back, 3 bases at V and 0 bases at J, with 9 bases in the middle. The CDR3 has 15 residues. Germline-derived CDR1 and CDR2 are SGHTA and FQGTGA. Written as DNA, the CDR3 is TGTGCCAGCAGCTTTACAGGTAGCTCCTACAATGAGCAGTTCTTC. It yields the protein CASSFTGSSYNEQFF.

The chain links TRBV5-4 to TRBJ2-7, with D perhaps matching TRBD2 (6 bases). The CDR3 totals 14 residues. Germline values: CDR1 SGHNT, CDR2 YYREEE (reference sequence). The V end was cut by 4 bases, the J end by 0 bases, with 11 bases between. This CDR3 reads CASSPRGSSYEQYF. CDR3 in DNA: TGTGCCAGCAGCCCCCGGGGGAGCTCCTACGAGCAGTACTTC.

The chain is built from TRBV19 and TRBJ2-2; 11 bases fit TRBD1. After removal of 3 bases from V and 6 bases from J, the junction contained 0 bases not matched to a gene. The CDR3 is made up of 14 amino acids. Germline assignment: CDR1 LNHDA and CDR2 SQIVND (reference sequence). This chain's CDR3 is CASSMGQGAGELFF. CDR3 nucleotide sequence: TGTGCCAGTAGTATGGGACAGGGGGCCGGGGAGCTGTTTTTT. Filled out from reference TRBV19 and TRBJ2-2, the complete variable domain reads DGGITQSPKYLFRKEGQNVTLSCEQNLNHDAMYWYRQDPGQGLRLIYYSQIVNDFQKGDIAEGYSVSREKKESFPLTVTSAQKNPTAFYLCASSMGQGAGELFFGEGSRLTVL.

This chain uses TRBV28 with TRBJ2-7; 10 nucleotides agree with TRBD2. CDR3 size: 14 residues. CDR1 and CDR2 from the germline V gene are MDHEN and SYDVKM. V dropped 8 bases and J dropped 4; count of bases not matched to a gene: 8. CDR3 DNA sequence: TGTGCCAGCTCCCGCCTACTAGCGGGATACGAGCAGTACTTC. Translated, it gives CASSRLLAGYEQYF.

CDR3 DNA: TGCGCCAGCAGCCCCGGACAGGGTAGCTATGGCTACACCTTC. Encoded protein: CASSPGQGSYGYTF. The V gene is TRBV5-1, the J gene TRBJ1-2, with TRBD1 matching 8 bases. From germline, CDR1 is SGHRS and CDR2 YFSETQ. This CDR3 is 14 amino acids long. J gave up 4 bases and V 4 bases, and 6 bases lay outside the gene matches.

The rearrangement joins TRBV21-1 to TRBJ1-2; no DNA check was done on the table's D call, TRBD1. TRBV21-1 constitutes a pseudogene. The CDR3 is made up of 16 amino acids. The DNA for the CDR3 is TGTGCCAGCAGCATTGGCGGACAGTTACCTTACTATGGCTACACCTTC. It encodes CASSIGGQLPYYGYTF.

The V and J genes are TRBV27 and TRBJ1-4, with a tentative D call TRBD1 (5 bases). CDR3 length: 14 residues. The germline gives CDR1 MNHEY, CDR2 SMNVEV (reference sequence). V shed 5 bases and J shed 8 bases, with 15 bases lying between them. CDR3 sequence: CASSPLPGREKLFF. CDR3 in DNA: TGTGCCAGCAGTCCCCTCCCAGGGAGGGAAAAACTGTTTTTT.

The chain joins TRBV30 to TRBJ2-2; no clear D gene. Germline-derived CDR1 and CDR2 are GTSNPN and SVGIG (reference sequence). The CDR3 consists of 12 residues. Trimming removed 4 bases from V and 4 bases from J, with 7 bases in between. In DNA form, the CDR3 reads TGTGCCTGGACTATCCCCACCGGGGAGCTGTTTTTT. The encoded protein is CAWTIPTGELFF.

The chain recombines TRBV28 with TRBJ1-2, with 8 bases aligning to TRBD1. The germline V gene has CDR1 MDHEN and CDR2 SYDVKM. The CDR3 is made up of 13 amino acids. V trimming: 6 bases; J trimming: 8 bases; junction bases outside the gene matches: 8. CDR3 loop: CASSSGGELGYTF. The CDR3 nucleotides read TGTGCCAGCAGCTCAGGGGGCGAGCTGGGCTACACCTTC.

This clone has only a few counts. This chain uses TRBV28 with TRBJ2-7; TRBD2 matches 9 bases. Per the germline V gene, CDR1 is MDHEN and CDR2 is SYDVKM. V was clipped by 3 bases and J by 0 bases; unmatched bases: 24. The CDR3 covers 22 residues. The CDR3 spells CASSLGFARSFLTSGISYEQYF. The CDR3 DNA sequence: TGTGCCAGCAGTTTGGGGTTTGCGCGCTCCTTCCTGACTAGCGGTATCTCCTACGAGCAGTACTTC.

The chain carries TRBV4-2 and TRBJ2-1, with TRBD2 matching over 9 bases. This CDR3 is 18 amino acids long. Germline V gene sequence: CDR1 LGHNA, CDR2 YNFKEQ. Trimming cost V 2 bases and J 2 bases; bases outside gene matches: 10. The CDR3 region is CASSQSIGLAKTYNEQFF. The CDR3, as DNA: TGTGCCAGCAGCCAATCCATAGGACTAGCGAAAACCTACAATGAGCAGTTCTTC.

The chain carries TRBV27 and TRBJ1-2; 9 bases fit TRBD1. The V gene end was trimmed by 4 bases and the J gene end by 8 bases; junction bases not matched to a gene: 14. The length of the CDR3 is 16 residues. Germline V gene lookup returns CDR1 MNHEY and CDR2 SMNVEV (reference sequence). The CDR3 coding sequence is TGTGCCAGCAGTTCAGGACAGGGGAGTATCTCCTGGGGCTACACCTTC. It encodes CASSSGQGSISWGYTF.

The chain combines TRBV4-1 with TRBJ1-2; D may be TRBD1 (6 bases). From germline, CDR1 is MGHRA and CDR2 YSYEKL. The ends were cut back, 4 bases at V and 8 bases at J, with 23 bases in the middle. The CDR3 length is 16 residues. The CDR3 loop reads CASSPGHETGLGGYTF. The CDR3 bases are TGCGCCAGCAGCCCCGGGCACGAGACAGGCCTTGGGGGCTACACCTTC.